The present T cell receptor (beta chain) was sequenced within a study of identical twins. Findings and limits, study-wide: The authors noted that invariant MAIT and iNKT cells could partly confound zero-insertion analyses. Memory repertoires showed no such pattern, whereas abundant cord blood beta clonotypes carried fewer insertions. The study found that models underestimated out-of-frame TCR alpha sharing in monozygotic twins.

With regard to this clonotype: Its antigen remains unknown.

A universal primer binding site was introduced by template switching. The final cDNA contained unique molecular identifiers. TCRdb fed the 5' RACE reads into MiXCR, producing one record per CDR3 protein. The sample lists fewer than 500,000 distinct CDR3 sequences; about 13% were seen once. This CDR3 spans 15 amino acids. The V end was cut by 5 bases, the J end by 8 bases, with 19 bases between. Germline V gene sequence: CDR1 SGHVS, CDR2 FQNEAQ. These same data were also listed under a study on yellow fever vaccine responses in identical twins.

The TCR was taken from a woman between 18 and 30 years old in good health. The chain is built from TRBV7-8 and TRBJ2-1; perhaps TRBD1 as D (7 bases). The sample comprised CD4+ T cells sorted from blood. The CDR3 here is CASSRGRRGPDEQFF. In DNA, the CDR3 is TGTGCCAGCAGCCGGGGCAGGAGGGGGCCAGATGAGCAGTTCTTC.